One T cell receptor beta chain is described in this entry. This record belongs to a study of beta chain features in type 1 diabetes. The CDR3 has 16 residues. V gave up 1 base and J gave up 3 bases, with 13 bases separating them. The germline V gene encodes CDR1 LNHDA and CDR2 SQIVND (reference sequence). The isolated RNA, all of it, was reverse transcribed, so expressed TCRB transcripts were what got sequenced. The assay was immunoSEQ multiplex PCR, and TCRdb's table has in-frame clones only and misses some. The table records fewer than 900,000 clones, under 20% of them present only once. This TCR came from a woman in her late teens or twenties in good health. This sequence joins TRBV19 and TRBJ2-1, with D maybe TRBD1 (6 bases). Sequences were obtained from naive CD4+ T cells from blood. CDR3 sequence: CASSIVGGAVYNEQFF. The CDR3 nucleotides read TGTGCCAGTAGTATAGTAGGGGGAGCGGTCTACAATGAGCAGTTCTTC.